This T cell receptor (beta chain) appears in the sequencing data of a study of blood T cell repertoires in COVID-19 (dated by TCRdb to 2018 to 2020). With respect to the entire study: Samples covering the acute and convalescent phases of COVID-19 were provided by collaborators in the United States, Italy and Spain. Where available, HLA class I and class II types were obtained from metadata supplied by the sample provider rather than from assay-based typing. The repertoires were made available in a free public database intended to serve as a resource for research on the immune response to SARS-CoV-2. The dataset comprised deeply sampled blood TCRbeta repertoires from subjects exposed to, actively infected with, or recovered from COVID-19. The sample metadata nearly always contained a de-identified subject ID, COVID-19 status, age in years and sex. The material from the prospective study consisted of cDNA or gDNA derived from T cells, B-cell-depleted T cells, or PBMCs. The samples were drawn from two sources: the first 160 participants of the ongoing ImmuneRACE study, and over 1,000 subjects contributed by 6 global collaborators.

Collaborating institutions collected whole blood in K2EDTA tubes following their own protocols. Collaborator samples were shipped for TCRbeta analysis as frozen whole blood, isolated PBMCs, or DNA extracted from either sample type. TCRbeta CDR3 regions were amplified from genomic DNA using the immunoSEQ Assay, a bias-controlled multiplex PCR. In the paper's pipeline: The number of nucleated cells in each sample was estimated from the amplification of reference gene primers within the assay. Sequence reads were collapsed and filtered to measure the absolute abundance of every unique TCRbeta CDR3 rearrangement. For each sample, productive Simpson clonality was calculated by taking the square root of Simpson's diversity index across productive rearrangements. TCRdb holds this immuneACCESS table with in-frame rearrangements only. Some clones are missing; in checked studies, unresolved V genes explain under half, and the rest has no known cause. The DNA gave D and trimming, while V, J and clone size come from that table. For this sample the table gives 120,000 to 150,000 clones, of which around 80% were detected only once. The leading ten clones occupy around 3.3% of the sample.

The V end gives up 4 bases and the J end 2 bases, leaving 3 bases in the junction not matched to a gene. For CDR1 and CDR2, the germline V gene lists MDHEN and SYDVKM. Including cysteine and phenylalanine, the CDR3 has 14 amino acids. Only the CDR3 region is kept as DNA, spanning 42 bases read in frame from base 1. As concerns this clone: What antigen it recognizes has not been identified. The input lacks base qualities; no much larger clone sits a single base away.

Overall study outcomes, separate from this receptor: How much clinical and demographic metadata was included differed by source and by participant, and the metadata was provided uncurated.

The receptor chain draws on TRBV28 and TRBJ1-2; TRBD1 aligns with 8 central bases. Sequencing was carried out using peripheral blood. The sequence came from a man in his sixties with acute or convalescent COVID-19. DNA sequence: TGTGCCAGCAGTTCCCACAGGGGGAACTATGGCTACACCTTC. It translates as CASSSHRGNYGYTF.